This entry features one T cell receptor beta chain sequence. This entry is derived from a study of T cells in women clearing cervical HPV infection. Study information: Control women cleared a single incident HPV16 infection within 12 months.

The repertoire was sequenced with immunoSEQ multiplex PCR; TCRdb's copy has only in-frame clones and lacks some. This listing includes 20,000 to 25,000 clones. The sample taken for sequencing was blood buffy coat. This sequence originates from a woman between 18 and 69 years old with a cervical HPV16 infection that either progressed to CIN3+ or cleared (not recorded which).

The sequenced part of the CDR3 DNA is TGCAGTGCTAGATTTGTGTACACAGATACG. Translating gives CSARFVYTDT. The full-length CDR3 reads as CSARFVYTDTQYF. The chain uses TRBV20-1 and TRBJ2-3, with no clear D. The read terminates 3 residues ahead of where the CDR3 ends, so the germline J gene completes it. Trimming took 2 bases from V and 2 from J, leaving 8 bases between them. The CDR3 is 13 amino acids. Per the germline V gene, CDR1 is DFQATT and CDR2 is SNEGSKA (reference sequence).